The 17 T cell receptor beta chains below were found in one sample sequenced in a study of monozygotic twins with inflammatory bowel disease. TCRdb re-called the 5' RACE reads, yielding one record per CDR3 amino acid sequence without DNA. The sample includes roughly 160,000 distinct CDR3 sequences. The sequenced material came from blood. The receptors shown here come from a human donor with ulcerative colitis or Crohn's disease, or a healthy co-twin of an affected twin (not recorded which).

This chain connects TRBV11-2 to TRBJ2-5; TCRdb outputs TRBD1, but without DNA this stays unchecked. CDR1 is SGHAT and CDR2 is FQNNGV in the germline V gene. The CDR3 totals 14 residues. CDR3 loop: CASSSRGNQETQYF.

V is TRBV27 and J is TRBJ2-7; TCRdb picks TRBD1, but there is no DNA to check that call. Germline loops: CDR1 MNHEY, CDR2 SMNVEV (reference sequence). CDR3 length: 14 amino acids. Here the CDR3 reads CASSSGTGLREQYF.

The CDR3 region is CSAAGLARLGHYNEQFF. The gene calls are TRBV20-1 and TRBJ2-1; there is no DNA to check the TCRdb D call of TRBD2. Germline CDR1 reads DFQATT; CDR2 reads SNEGSKA (reference sequence). The CDR3 is 17 amino acids.

V and J are TRBV27 and TRBJ2-7. CDR3 length: 15 amino acids. The V gene's germline CDR1 is MNHEY and CDR2 SMNVEV (reference sequence). The CDR3 is CASSPDIRASYEQYF.

V is TRBV11-3 and J is TRBJ2-5; there is no DNA to check the TCRdb D call of TRBD1. The CDR3 has 12 amino acids. The germline CDR1 and CDR2 sequences are SGHNT and YENEEA. CDR3 region: CASSPGEGTQYF.

This chain connects TRBV20-1 to TRBJ2-7; with no DNA, the TCRdb D assignment of TRBD1 cannot be verified. The length of the CDR3 is 14 residues. Germline loops: CDR1 DFQATT, CDR2 SNEGSKA (reference sequence). This chain's CDR3 is CSARSGQGSYEQYF.

The rearrangement links TRBV28 to TRBJ1-5; the TRBD1 assignment by TCRdb is unverifiable without DNA. Germline loops: CDR1 MDHEN, CDR2 SYDVKM. The CDR3 spans 14 residues. The CDR3 region is CASSMTGTVQPQHF.

The chain carries TRBV28 and TRBJ2-3; there is no DNA to check the TCRdb D call of TRBD1. Looked up from germline, CDR1 is MDHEN and CDR2 is SYDVKM. CDR3 length: 13 residues. CDR3 sequence reads: CASSLRTGNTQYF.

The V gene is TRBV14, the J gene TRBJ2-2; there is no DNA to check the TCRdb D call of TRBD1. This CDR3 is 16 amino acids long. Germline CDR1 and CDR2: SGHDN and FVKESK. The CDR3 loop is CASSRQQGPNTGELFF.

V usage is TRBV7-2 and J usage is TRBJ2-3; TCRdb lists TRBD1, though no DNA is available to test this call. Germline V gives CDR1 SGHTA, CDR2 FQGNSA. The CDR3 loop spans 15 amino acids. Here the CDR3 reads CASSLGGGVTDTQYF.

The gene calls are TRBV6-1 and TRBJ2-7; TCRdb designates TRBD1, a call that cannot be tested without DNA. This CDR3 is 17 amino acids long. Germline lookup yields CDR1 MNHNS and CDR2 SASEGT. CDR3 amino acids: CASTKALPSTGGYEQYF.

V and J are TRBV4-3 and TRBJ2-3. This CDR3 is 13 amino acids long. Per germline, CDR1 LGHNA and CDR2 YSLEER. CDR3 amino acids: CASSQQFTDTQYF.

The rearrangement uses TRBV30 and TRBJ1-6; lacking DNA, the TRBD1 call made by TCRdb goes unchecked. Germline-derived CDR1 and CDR2 are GTSNPN and SVGIG (reference sequence). The CDR3 is made up of 15 amino acids. CDR3 loop: CAWSGGRGRDSPLHF.

The V call is TRBV14, the J call TRBJ1-6; as DNA is missing, the TRBD1 call by TCRdb cannot be tested. CDR1 SGHDN and CDR2 FVKESK come from the germline V gene. The CDR3 sequence is 15 residues long. CDR3 sequence: CASSQEQGPISPLHF.

The genes are TRBV7-9 and TRBJ2-1; TCRdb selects TRBD2, and the lack of DNA leaves this call unchecked. Germline-derived CDR1 and CDR2 are SEHNR and FQNEAQ (reference sequence). The CDR3 consists of 15 residues. The CDR3 here is CASSLSLREHNEQFF.

The V call is TRBV6-1, the J call TRBJ1-5. The CDR3 is 14 amino acids. Germline V gene lookup returns CDR1 MNHNS and CDR2 SASEGT. The CDR3 loop is CASSLFGSNQPQHF.

This chain links TRBV18 with TRBJ1-6. The germline CDR1 and CDR2 sequences are KGHSH and LQKENI. This CDR3 contains 16 residues. The CDR3 region is CASSPVGDSYNSPLHF.